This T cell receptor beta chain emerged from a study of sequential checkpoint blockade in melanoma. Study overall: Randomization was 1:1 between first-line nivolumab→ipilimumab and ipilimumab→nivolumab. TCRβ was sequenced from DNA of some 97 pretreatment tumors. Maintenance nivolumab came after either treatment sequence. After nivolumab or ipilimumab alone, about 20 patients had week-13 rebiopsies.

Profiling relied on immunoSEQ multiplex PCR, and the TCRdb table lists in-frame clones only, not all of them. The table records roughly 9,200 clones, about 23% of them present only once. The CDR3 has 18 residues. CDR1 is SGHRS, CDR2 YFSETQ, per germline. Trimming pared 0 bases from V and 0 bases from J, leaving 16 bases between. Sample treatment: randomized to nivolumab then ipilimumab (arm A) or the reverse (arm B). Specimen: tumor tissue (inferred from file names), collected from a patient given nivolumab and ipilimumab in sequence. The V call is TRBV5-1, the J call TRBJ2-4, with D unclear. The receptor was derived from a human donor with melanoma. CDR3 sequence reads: CASSLALAGALAKNIQYF. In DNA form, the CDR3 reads TGCGCCAGCAGCTTGGCCTTGGCAGGAGCCTTAGCCAAAAACATTCAGTACTTC.